This T cell receptor beta chain originates from a study of T cell repertoires in cytomegalovirus infection. Study in general: Indicated by public TCR beta signatures were CMV infection and matching HLA type. Study-level results: Ex vivo, HLA-C-restricted CMV-specific TCR beta clonotypes prevailed over the rest of the response. People with CMV and the relevant HLA were identified by cumulative public TCR beta family frequency.

CDR3 length equals 15 residues. The germline V and J ends were trimmed by 4 bases and 1 base, with 14 bases remaining between them. Germline CDR1 reads MNHEY; CDR2 reads SVGEGT. TCRdb re-called the reads with MiXCR, one entry per CDR3 protein. The sample carries approximately 170,000 distinct CDR3 sequences, roughly 14% recorded once. This clonotype was picked up many times. Its antigen is not identified. The clonotype originates from a human donor in good health (CMV status not recorded). Some clones in this sample may be carry-over from other donors' samples. The chain is built from TRBV6-2 or TRBV6-3 and TRBJ2-7, with a weak D call TRBD2 (6 bases). Sample: PBMCs. The CDR3 nucleotides are TGTGCCAGCAGTTCCTTTGCGGGGAAATCCTACGAGCAGTACTTC. Its protein product is CASSSFAGKSYEQYF.